A single sample gave rise to the 8 T cell receptor beta chains below, sequenced in a study of long-term antiretroviral therapy in people with HIV. The run of the v3.0 immunoSEQ assay was at survey level. Assay: immunoSEQ multiplex PCR; the TCRdb copy retains only in-frame clones and omits some. The sample lists tens of thousands of clones, roughly four fifths occurring once. The sequences come from unsorted PBMCs, collected 1 year after starting antiretroviral therapy. The receptors come from a man in his late teens or twenties with HIV.

The CDR3 nucleotides read TGTGCCAGCAGCTTAGGATCGGGCACTGAAGCTTTCTTT. It translates to CASSLGSGTEAFF. This sequence joins TRBV7-6 and TRBJ1-1; D call uncertain. This CDR3 has 13 residues. Germline V CDR1 and CDR2: SGHVS, FNYEAQ. Deletions cut 1 base from V and 4 bases from J, with 7 bases between. Based on the CDR3 plus reference TRBV7-6 and TRBJ1-1, the full variable domain is GAGVSQSPRYKVTKRGQDVALRCDPISGHVSLYWYRQALGQGPEFLTYFNYEAQQDKSGLPNDRFSAERPEGSISTLTIQRTEQRDSAMYRCASSLGSGTEAFFGQGTRLTVV.

V usage is TRBV10-1 and J usage is TRBJ1-1, with a possible D match to TRBD1 (5 bases). V lost 3 bases to trimming and J lost 4 bases, with 15 bases between them. CDR1 is WNHNN, CDR2 SYGVQD, per germline (reference sequence). The CDR3 extends over 15 amino acids. This CDR3 reads CASSDREGVFTEAFF. CDR3 DNA: TGCGCCAGCAGTGACAGGGAGGGAGTTTTCACTGAAGCTTTCTTT.

This chain joins TRBV6-5 and TRBJ2-1; D tentatively fits TRBD1 or TRBD2 (5 bases each). The V end was cut by 5 bases, the J end by 4 bases, with 15 bases between. CDR3 length equals 15 residues. In germline, CDR1 is MNHEY, CDR2 SVGAGI. This CDR3 reads CASSLAGAGYNEQFF. The DNA for the CDR3 is TGTGCCAGCAGTCTCGCCGGGGCCGGTTACAATGAGCAGTTCTTC.

The chain uses TRBV25-1 and TRBJ2-7, with 7 bases fitting TRBD1. The germline V gene encodes CDR1 MGHDK and CDR2 SYGVNS. Germline trimming cut 4 bases from V and 5 bases from J; bases unmatched to any gene: 8. The CDR3 is made up of 14 amino acids. CDR3 sequence reads: CASSADRNLDEQYF. The CDR3 DNA is TGTGCCAGCAGTGCGGACAGGAATCTAGACGAGCAGTACTTC.

This sequence joins TRBV19 and TRBJ2-1; the D gene is possibly TRBD1 (6 bases). This CDR3 is 16 amino acids long. V was shortened by 5 bases and J by 11 bases, with 25 bases between the two germline ends. Germline V gene lookup returns CDR1 LNHDA and CDR2 SQIVND (reference sequence). The CDR3 nucleotides are TGTGCCAGTAGTTTCTCCGGCGGGTCGACAGGTATTAAGCAGTTCTTC. It translates to CASSFSGGSTGIKQFF.

This chain joins TRBV6-6 and TRBJ1-2; 7 bases line up with TRBD1. V shed 2 bases and J 4 bases; nucleotides not matched to a gene: 4. Germline values: CDR1 MNHNY, CDR2 SVGAGI (reference sequence). The CDR3 has 14 residues. This chain's CDR3 is CASSYGEGAYGYTF. The CDR3 nucleotides read TGTGCCAGCAGTTACGGCGAGGGGGCCTATGGCTACACCTTC.

The V and J genes are TRBV28 and TRBJ2-7; D uncertain. Germline CDR1 MDHEN, CDR2 SYDVKM. Trimming removed 4 bases from V and 2 bases from J, with 12 bases in between. The CDR3 is made up of 14 amino acids. CDR3 sequence: CASSSRTPPYEQYF. The CDR3 DNA reads TGTGCCAGCAGTTCTAGGACCCCTCCCTACGAGCAGTACTTC. Full variable domain (remainder filled in from reference TRBV28 and TRBJ2-7): DVKVTQSSRYLVKRTGEKVFLECVQDMDHENMFWYRQDPGLGLRLIYFSYDVKMKEKGDIPEGYSVSREKKERFSLILESASTNQTSMYLCASSSRTPPYEQYFGPGTRLTVT.

The chain joins TRBV6-6 to TRBJ1-1, with 8 bases that match TRBD1. The CDR3 is 12 residues long. CDR1 MNHNY and CDR2 SVGAGI come from the germline V gene (reference sequence). V was pared by 5 bases and J by 10 bases, with 6 bases of the junction left unmatched. CDR3 DNA: TGTGCCAGCAGTCAGGGGGCGAAGGGAGCTTTCTTT. Its protein is CASSQGAKGAFF.